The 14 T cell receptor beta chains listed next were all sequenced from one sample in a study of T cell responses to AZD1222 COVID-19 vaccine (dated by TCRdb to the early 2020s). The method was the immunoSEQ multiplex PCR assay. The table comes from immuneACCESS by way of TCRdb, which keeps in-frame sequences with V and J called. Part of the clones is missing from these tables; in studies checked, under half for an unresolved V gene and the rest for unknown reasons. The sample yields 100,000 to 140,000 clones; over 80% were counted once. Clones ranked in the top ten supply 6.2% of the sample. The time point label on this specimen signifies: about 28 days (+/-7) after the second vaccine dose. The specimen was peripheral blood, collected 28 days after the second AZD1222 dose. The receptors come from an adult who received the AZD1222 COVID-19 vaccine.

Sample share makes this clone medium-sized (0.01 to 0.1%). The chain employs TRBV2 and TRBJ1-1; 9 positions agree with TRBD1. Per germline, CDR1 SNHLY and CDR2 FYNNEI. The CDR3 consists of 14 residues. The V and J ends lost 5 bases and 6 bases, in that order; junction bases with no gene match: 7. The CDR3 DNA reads TGTGCCAGCAGTAACCCGGGACAGGGCCCTGAAGCTTTCTTT. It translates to CASSNPGQGPEAFF.

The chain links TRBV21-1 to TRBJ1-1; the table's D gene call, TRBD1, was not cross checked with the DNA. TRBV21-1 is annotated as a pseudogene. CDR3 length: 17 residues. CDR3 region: CASSKEETGAANTEAFF. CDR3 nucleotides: TGTGCCAGCAGCAAAGAAGAGACAGGGGCGGCGAACACTGAAGCTTTCTTT.

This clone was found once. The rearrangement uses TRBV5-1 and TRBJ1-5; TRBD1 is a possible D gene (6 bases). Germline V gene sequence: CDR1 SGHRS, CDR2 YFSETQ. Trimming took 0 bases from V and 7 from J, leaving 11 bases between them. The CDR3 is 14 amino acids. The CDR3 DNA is TGCGCCAGCAGCTTGGAGGGGGGGCTCCAGCCCCAGCATTTT. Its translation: CASSLEGGLQPQHF.

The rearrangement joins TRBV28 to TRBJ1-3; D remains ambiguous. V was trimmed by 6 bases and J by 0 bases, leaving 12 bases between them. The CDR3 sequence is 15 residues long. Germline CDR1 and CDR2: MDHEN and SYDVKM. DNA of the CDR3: TGTGCCAGCAGCCTAGGGTTTGTCTCTGGAAACACCATATATTTT. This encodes CASSLGFVSGNTIYF.

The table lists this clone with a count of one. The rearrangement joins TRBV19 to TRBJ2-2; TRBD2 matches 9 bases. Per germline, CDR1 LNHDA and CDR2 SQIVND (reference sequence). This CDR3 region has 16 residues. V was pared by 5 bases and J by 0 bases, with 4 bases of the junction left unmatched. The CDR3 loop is CASSSGLASNTGELFF. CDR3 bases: TGTGCCAGTAGTTCGGGACTAGCCTCGAACACCGGGGAGCTGTTTTTT.

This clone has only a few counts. CDR3 nucleotide sequence: TGTGCCAGCAGTTTCAATCTAAAGGACTACGAGCAGTACTTC. Translated, it gives CASSFNLKDYEQYF. The V and J genes are TRBV28 and TRBJ2-7, with D hard to call. The CDR3 consists of 14 residues. Trimming cost V 3 bases and J 3 bases, with 12 bases left between them. Germline CDR1 reads MDHEN; CDR2 reads SYDVKM.

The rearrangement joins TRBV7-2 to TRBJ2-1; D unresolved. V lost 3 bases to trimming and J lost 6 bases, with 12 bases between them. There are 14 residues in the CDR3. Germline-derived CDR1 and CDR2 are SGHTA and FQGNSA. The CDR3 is CASSFLKVGNEQFF. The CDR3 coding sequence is TGTGCCAGCAGCTTTCTTAAGGTGGGCAATGAGCAGTTCTTC.

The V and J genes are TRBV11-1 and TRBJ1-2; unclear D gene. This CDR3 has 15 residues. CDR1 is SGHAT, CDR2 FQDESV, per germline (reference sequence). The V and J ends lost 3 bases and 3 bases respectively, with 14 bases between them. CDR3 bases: TGTGCCAGCAGCTTGGCCTCTGGTTGGGACTATGGCTACACCTTC. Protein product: CASSLASGWDYGYTF.

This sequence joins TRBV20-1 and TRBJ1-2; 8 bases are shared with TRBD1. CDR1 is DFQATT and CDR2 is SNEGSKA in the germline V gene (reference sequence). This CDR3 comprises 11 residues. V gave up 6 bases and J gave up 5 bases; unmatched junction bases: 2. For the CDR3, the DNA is TGCAGTGCCACAGGGGGATATGGCTACACCTTC. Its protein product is CSATGGYGYTF.

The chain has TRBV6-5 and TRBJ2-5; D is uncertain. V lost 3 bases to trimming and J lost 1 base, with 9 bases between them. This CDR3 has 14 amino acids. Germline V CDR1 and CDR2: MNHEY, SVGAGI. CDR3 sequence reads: CASSYGPAQETQYF. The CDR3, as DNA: TGTGCCAGCAGTTATGGGCCAGCCCAAGAGACCCAGTACTTC.

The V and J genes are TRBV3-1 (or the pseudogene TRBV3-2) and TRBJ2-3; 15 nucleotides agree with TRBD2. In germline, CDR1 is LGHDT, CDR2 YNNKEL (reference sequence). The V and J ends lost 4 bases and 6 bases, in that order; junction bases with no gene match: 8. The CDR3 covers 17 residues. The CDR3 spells CASSLRTSGGARDTQYF. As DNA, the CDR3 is TGTGCCAGCAGCCTCCGGACTAGCGGGGGGGCCCGGGATACGCAGTATTTT.

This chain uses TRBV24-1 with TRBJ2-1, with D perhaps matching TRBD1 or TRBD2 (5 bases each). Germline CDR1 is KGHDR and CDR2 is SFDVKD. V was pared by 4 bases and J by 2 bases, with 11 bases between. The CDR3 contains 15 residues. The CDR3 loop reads CATSDGTGPYNEQFF. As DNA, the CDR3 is TGTGCCACCAGTGACGGGACCGGACCCTACAATGAGCAGTTCTTC.

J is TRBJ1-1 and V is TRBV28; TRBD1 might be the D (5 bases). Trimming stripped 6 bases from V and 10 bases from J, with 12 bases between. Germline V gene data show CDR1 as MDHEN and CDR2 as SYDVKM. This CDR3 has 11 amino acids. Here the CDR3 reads CASRVGVGAFF. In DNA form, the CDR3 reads TGTGCCAGCAGGGTGGGGGTCGGAGCTTTCTTT.

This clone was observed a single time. The chain's CDR3 is CASSLDRANAEAFF. CDR3 in DNA: TGTGCCAGCAGTTTAGACAGGGCAAACGCTGAAGCTTTCTTT. The V call is TRBV28, the J call TRBJ1-1; 7 bases match TRBD1. J lost 6 bases, V lost 2 bases, and 6 bases had no gene match. This CDR3 has 14 amino acids. The V gene's germline CDR1 is MDHEN and CDR2 SYDVKM.